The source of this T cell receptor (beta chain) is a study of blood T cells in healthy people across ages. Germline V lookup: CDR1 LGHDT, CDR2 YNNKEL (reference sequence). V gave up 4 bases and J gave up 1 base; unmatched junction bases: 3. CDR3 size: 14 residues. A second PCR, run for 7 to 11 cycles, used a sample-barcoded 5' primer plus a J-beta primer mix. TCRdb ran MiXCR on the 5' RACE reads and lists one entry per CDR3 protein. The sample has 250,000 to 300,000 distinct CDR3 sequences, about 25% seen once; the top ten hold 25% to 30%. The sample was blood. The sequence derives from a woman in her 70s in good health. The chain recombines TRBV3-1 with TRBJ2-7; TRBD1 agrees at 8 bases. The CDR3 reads CASSRRTGSYEQYF. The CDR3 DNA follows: TGTGCCAGCAGCCGTCGGACAGGGTCCTACGAGCAGTACTTC.